This is a list of T cell receptor beta chains from one sample in a study of cytomegalovirus exposure and HLA in healthy donors. Libraries were prepared by immunoSEQ multiplex PCR; TCRdb keeps only in-frame clonotypes and omits some of them. The data contain about 140,000 clones, over 75% of them seen just once; the ten biggest clones take up 8.8%. Sequenced input: PBMCs. Receptor source: a woman aged 45-65 years in good health and CMV-seropositive. The CDR3 runs from the conserved cysteine through the conserved F or W. A D gene is named only where the DNA matches it firmly. Clone size is shown for a subset of rows, as once, few, many or a class of expanded clone.

TRBD1 TRBJ2-5 few TRBV7-6 CASSLVGQGPSNQYF TGTGCCAGCAGCTTAGTGGGACAGGGCCCGAGTAACCAGTACTTC
. TRBJ2-7 . TRBV14 CASSLTLDEQYF TGTGCCAGCAGCCTGACTTTGGACGAGCAGTACTTC
. TRBJ2-1 . TRBV27 CASMGRGFDEQFF TGTGCCAGCATGGGGAGGGGGTTCGATGAGCAGTTCTTC
. TRBJ2-5 . TRBV10-3 CAISATGYQETQYF TGTGCCATCAGTGCAACAGGGTACCAAGAGACCCAGTACTTC
. TRBJ1-4 . TRBV5-5 CASSFSLVEKLFF TGTGCCAGCAGCTTTTCCCTCGTTGAAAAACTGTTTTTT
. TRBJ1-1 . TRBV18 CASSPNTGDEAFF TGTGCCAGCTCACCAAATACAGGAGATGAAGCTTTCTTT
TRBD1 TRBJ1-3 . TRBV25-1 CASSGTEAAINSGNTIYF TGTGCCAGCAGCGGGACAGAAGCAGCTATAAACTCTGGAAACACCATATATTTT
. TRBJ2-2 once TRBV7-3 CASSRYSTGELFF TGTGCCAGCAGCCGTTATAGTACCGGGGAGCTGTTTTTT
TRBD1 TRBJ2-7 . TRBV6-5 CASGNRQGSYEQYF TGTGCCAGCGGCAATAGACAGGGCTCCTACGAGCAGTACTTC
TRBD1 TRBJ1-2 . TRBV28 CASSSGGRGYTF TGTGCCAGCAGTTCAGGGGGCCGGGGCTACACCTTC
. TRBJ1-1 . TRBV7-2 CASSLGREESARF TGTGCCAGCAGCTTAGGCAGGGAAGAATCGGCGAGGTTT
TRBD2 TRBJ2-2 . TRBV7-3 CASSSGTSHNGELFF TGTGCCAGCAGTTCCGGGACTAGCCACAACGGGGAGCTGTTTTTT
. TRBJ1-1 few TRBV30 CAWRQAMNTEAFF TGTGCCTGGAGGCAGGCGATGAACACTGAAGCTTTCTTT
. TRBJ1-1 . TRBV11-2 CASSPPRYWGDTEAFF TGTGCCAGCAGCCCACCCCGTTACTGGGGGGACACTGAAGCTTTCTTT
TRBD1 TRBJ1-6 . TRBV14 CASSHDRVNSPLHF TGTGCCAGCAGCCACGACAGGGTTAATTCACCCCTCCACTTT
. TRBJ1-5 . TRBV5-5 CASSLARQYNQPQHF TGTGCCAGCAGCTTGGCTCGACAGTACAATCAGCCCCAGCATTTT
. TRBJ2-3 . TRBV11-1 CASSPDGTSTDTQYF TGTGCCAGCAGCCCGGACGGGACTAGCACAGATACGCAGTATTTT
TRBD1 TRBJ1-2 . TRBV6-1 CASSVDRSGNYGYTF TGTGCCAGCAGTGTGGACAGGAGCGGAAACTATGGCTACACCTTC
TRBD2 TRBJ2-1 . TRBV7-9 CASSPGLAFYEQFF TGTGCCAGCAGCCCGGGACTAGCATTCTATGAGCAGTTCTTC
. TRBJ2-1 . TRBV4-1 CASSPNYVAPLFF TGCGCCAGCAGCCCCAACTATGTAGCGCCCCTGTTCTTC
TRBD2 TRBJ2-1 . TRBV7-3 CASSLGGTSGGNEQFF TGTGCCAGCAGCTTAGGCGGGACTAGCGGCGGCAATGAGCAGTTCTTC
. TRBJ2-1 few TRBV5-1 CASSLGSGDEQFF TGCGCCAGCAGCTTGGGGTCAGGGGATGAGCAGTTCTTC
. TRBJ1-6 . TRBV10-3 CAISESEDSSSPLHF TGTGCCATCAGTGAGTCGGAAGACAGTTCCTCACCCCTCCACTTT